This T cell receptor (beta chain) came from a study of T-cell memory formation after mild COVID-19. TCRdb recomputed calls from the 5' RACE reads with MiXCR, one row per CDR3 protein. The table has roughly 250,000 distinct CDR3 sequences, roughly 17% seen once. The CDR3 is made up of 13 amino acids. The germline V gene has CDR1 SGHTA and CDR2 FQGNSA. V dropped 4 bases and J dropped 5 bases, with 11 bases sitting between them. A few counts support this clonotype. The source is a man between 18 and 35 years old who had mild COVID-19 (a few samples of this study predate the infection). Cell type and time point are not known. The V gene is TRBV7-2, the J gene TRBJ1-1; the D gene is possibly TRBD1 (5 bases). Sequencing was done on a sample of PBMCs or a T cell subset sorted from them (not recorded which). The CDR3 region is CASSSHQGTEAFF. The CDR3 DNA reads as TGTGCCAGCAGCTCCCACCAGGGAACTGAAGCTTTCTTT.